The source of this TCR beta chain is a study of early T cells in non-severe SARS-CoV-2 infection (dated by TCRdb to the early 2020s). Concerning the study at large: Bulk RNA from unsorted whole blood was used for TCR sequencing, so alpha and beta chains could not be paired. Study-level results and caveats: Matching against VDJdb was skewed toward anti-spike CD8 responses, likely underestimated virus-specific expansions, and missed private and CD4 specificities.

A case-control design nested within a healthcare worker cohort in London, UK, was used, with weekly nasopharyngeal swab PCR tests and blood sampling performed. Healthcare workers were recruited between 23 and 31 March 2020, during the week of the UK lockdown, and were followed weekly for up to about 15 weeks. For CDR1 and CDR2, the germline V gene lists SGHAT and FQNNGV. CDR3 length: 14 amino acids, cysteine to phenylalanine. CDR3 DNA only is kept here, 42 bases in frame from base 1. V is trimmed back by 9 bases and J by 6 bases, and the junction contains 12 bases that no gene match accounts for. This clonotype was seen at least ten times. Its antigen has not been determined. It has no much larger one-base neighbor in the sample; base qualities were not kept. The library was prepared using 5' RACE. Sequenced on a NextSeq 500. In the TCR library protocol, unique molecular identifiers were attached to individual cDNA molecules to correct for PCR bias and sequencing error. Sequencing covered both TCR alpha and beta chains, and within each sample the abundances of alpha and beta sequences were tightly co-correlated. Regarding the original processing steps: Decombinator V4 was used to annotate the V gene, J gene and CDR3 of the TCR sequences. Expanded TCRs were defined as changing significantly between any two time points under a Poisson model with p below 0.0001. Abundances of TCRs were expressed as counts per million after normalisation to the total number of TCRs sequenced in each sample. MAIT TCRs were defined by TRAV1-2 paired with TRAJ12, TRAJ20 or TRAJ33, and iNKT TCRs by TRAV10 paired with TRAJ18. VDJdb, accessed 1 November 2021, was searched for CMV, EBV and SARS-CoV-2 annotated TCRs, excluding TCRs annotated for multiple antigens. Through fastp at Q25 and MiXCR, TCRdb rebuilt clones from the public reads, retaining in-frame beta chains. Every distinct CDR3 protein forms one entry, paired with its most common genes and DNA. Here the V and J calls rest on TCRdb's processing, not on the authors' analysis. This sample has around 60,000 distinct CDR3 sequences in its table, and approximately 12% of those were observed once. The ten largest clones add up to roughly 9.1% of the sample.

Recombination linked TRBV11-2 to TRBJ2-7; 9 middle bases align to TRBD2. The receptor comes from an adult who was a healthcare worker with PCR-confirmed SARS-CoV-2 infection or an uninfected control (not recorded which). What was sequenced was whole blood. Read as DNA, the sequence is TGTGCCAGGCCGAGGGCGGGAGGGTCCCTCGAGCAGTACTTC. Translated, it reads CARPRAGGSLEQYF.